This passage covers 11 T cell receptor beta chains from one sample sequenced in a study of cytomegalovirus exposure and HLA in healthy donors. Researchers ran the PCR with 60 Vbeta and 13 Jbeta primers. The repertoire was sequenced with immunoSEQ multiplex PCR; TCRdb's copy has only in-frame clones and lacks some. The sample holds about 110,000 clones, roughly two thirds seen once. The source material was PBMCs. These receptors were taken from a man in his thirties or forties in good health and CMV-seronegative.

The chain is built from TRBV5-6 and TRBJ2-5; 9 bases map to TRBD1. The DNA end favors TRBJ2-7, so the J call may be wrong. This CDR3 comprises 14 residues. Looked up from germline, CDR1 is SGHDT and CDR2 is YYEEEE. In DNA form, the CDR3 reads TGTGCCAGCAGCTTGGGGACAGGGGCCTACGAGCAGTACTTC. Protein product: CASSLGTGAYEQYF.

The V gene is TRBV28, the J gene TRBJ1-2; a possible D gene is TRBD1 (5 bases). With 4 bases removed from V and 0 bases from J, the gap between germline ends came to 15 bases. CDR1 is MDHEN, CDR2 SYDVKM, per germline. The CDR3 consists of 16 residues. The CDR3 protein is CASSSVDRFANYGYTF. Here the CDR3 DNA reads TGTGCCAGCAGTTCGGTTGACAGATTTGCTAACTATGGCTACACCTTC.

This clone was found once. The chain is built from TRBV5-6 and TRBJ1-5; a possible D gene is TRBD1 (6 bases). V lost 1 base to trimming and J lost 6 bases, with 8 bases between them. Germline V CDR1 and CDR2: SGHDT, YYEEEE. The CDR3 covers 13 residues. The CDR3 spells CASSLRGTQPQHF. As DNA, the CDR3 is TGTGCCAGCAGCTTGAGGGGGACTCAGCCCCAGCATTTT.

The rearrangement links TRBV2 to TRBJ2-5, with TRBD2 matching over 15 bases. The J call is doubtful: the DNA matches TRBJ2-7 better. There are 14 residues in the CDR3. CDR1 is SNHLY and CDR2 is FYNNEI in the germline V gene. CDR3 in amino acids: CASSGLAGGGEQYF. The CDR3, as DNA: TGTGCCAGCAGCGGACTAGCGGGAGGGGGCGAGCAGTACTTC.

The chain is built from TRBV27 and TRBJ2-7; 8 positions agree with TRBD1. Germline CDR1 reads MNHEY; CDR2 reads SMNVEV (reference sequence). The CDR3 covers 16 residues. J gave up 2 bases and V 5 bases, and 11 bases lay outside the gene matches. Here the CDR3 DNA reads TGTGCCAGCAGTAGCAGACAGGGGCGAATTCCCTACGAGCAGTACTTC. Translating gives CASSSRQGRIPYEQYF.

This clone was counted between two and nine times. The chain is built from TRBV11-2 and TRBJ2-7; TRBD1 aligns across 8 bases. CDR1 is SGHAT and CDR2 is FQNNGV in the germline V gene. The J segment lost 3 bases and the V segment lost 6 bases, leaving 10 bases of the junction unmatched. There are 15 residues in the CDR3. CDR3 bases: TGTGCCAGCAGACCGGACAGGGCGGGTGACTACGAGCAGTACTTC. Protein: CASRPDRAGDYEQYF. The full variable domain, rest sourced from reference TRBV11-2 and TRBJ2-7, is EAGVAQSPRYKIIEKRQSVAFWCNPISGHATLYWYQQILGQGPKLLIQFQNNGVVDDSQLPKDRFSAERLKGVDSTLKIQPAKLEDSAVYLCASRPDRAGDYEQYFGPGTRLTVT.

This rearrangement joins TRBV7-9 to TRBJ2-6; a weak D match, TRBD1 (5 bases). Looked up from germline, CDR1 is SEHNR and CDR2 is FQNEAQ (reference sequence). This CDR3 is 15 amino acids long. The germline V and J ends were trimmed by 2 bases and 2 bases, with 7 bases remaining between them. The chain's CDR3 is CASSLKGTGANVLTF. CDR3 nucleotide sequence: TGTGCCAGCAGCTTAAAGGGGACTGGGGCCAACGTCCTGACTTTC.

The J gene is TRBJ2-5, the V gene TRBV10-3; 8 bases align to TRBD2. The V and J ends lost 0 bases and 2 bases, in that order; junction bases with no gene match: 5. The germline gives CDR1 ENHRY, CDR2 SYGVKD. The CDR3 has 16 amino acids. The CDR3 sequence: CAISESTSGGQETQYF. CDR3 coding DNA: TGTGCCATCAGTGAGTCAACTAGCGGAGGTCAAGAGACCCAGTACTTC.

The chain links TRBV6-1 to TRBJ2-3, with a tentative D call TRBD1 (6 bases). V lost 8 bases and J lost 4, with 13 bases in between. The CDR3 has 13 residues. The germline V gene has CDR1 MNHNS and CDR2 SASEGT. CDR3 nucleotides: TGTGCCAGCGCGGTCGCAGGGGCAGATACGCAGTATTTT. It codes for CASAVAGADTQYF.

V is TRBV4-3 and J is TRBJ2-1; TRBD2 matches at 7 bases. From germline, CDR1 is LGHNA and CDR2 YSLEER. V lost 0 bases to trimming and J lost 5 bases; unmatched junction nucleotides: 10. The CDR3 spans 17 residues. DNA of the CDR3: TGCGCCAGCAGCCAAGATACACTAGCGCGCCGACACAATGAGCAGTTCTTC. Translated, it gives CASSQDTLARRHNEQFF.

The V and J genes are TRBV5-1 and TRBJ2-1; the match to TRBD1 covers 7 bases. This CDR3 region has 15 residues. V lost 4 bases and J lost 7; bases outside the gene matches: 11. The germline V gene encodes CDR1 SGHRS and CDR2 YFSETQ. The DNA for the CDR3 is TGCGCCAGCAGCCCCGGGGCAGGGGGAAGGAATGAGCAGTTCTTC. Translated: CASSPGAGGRNEQFF.